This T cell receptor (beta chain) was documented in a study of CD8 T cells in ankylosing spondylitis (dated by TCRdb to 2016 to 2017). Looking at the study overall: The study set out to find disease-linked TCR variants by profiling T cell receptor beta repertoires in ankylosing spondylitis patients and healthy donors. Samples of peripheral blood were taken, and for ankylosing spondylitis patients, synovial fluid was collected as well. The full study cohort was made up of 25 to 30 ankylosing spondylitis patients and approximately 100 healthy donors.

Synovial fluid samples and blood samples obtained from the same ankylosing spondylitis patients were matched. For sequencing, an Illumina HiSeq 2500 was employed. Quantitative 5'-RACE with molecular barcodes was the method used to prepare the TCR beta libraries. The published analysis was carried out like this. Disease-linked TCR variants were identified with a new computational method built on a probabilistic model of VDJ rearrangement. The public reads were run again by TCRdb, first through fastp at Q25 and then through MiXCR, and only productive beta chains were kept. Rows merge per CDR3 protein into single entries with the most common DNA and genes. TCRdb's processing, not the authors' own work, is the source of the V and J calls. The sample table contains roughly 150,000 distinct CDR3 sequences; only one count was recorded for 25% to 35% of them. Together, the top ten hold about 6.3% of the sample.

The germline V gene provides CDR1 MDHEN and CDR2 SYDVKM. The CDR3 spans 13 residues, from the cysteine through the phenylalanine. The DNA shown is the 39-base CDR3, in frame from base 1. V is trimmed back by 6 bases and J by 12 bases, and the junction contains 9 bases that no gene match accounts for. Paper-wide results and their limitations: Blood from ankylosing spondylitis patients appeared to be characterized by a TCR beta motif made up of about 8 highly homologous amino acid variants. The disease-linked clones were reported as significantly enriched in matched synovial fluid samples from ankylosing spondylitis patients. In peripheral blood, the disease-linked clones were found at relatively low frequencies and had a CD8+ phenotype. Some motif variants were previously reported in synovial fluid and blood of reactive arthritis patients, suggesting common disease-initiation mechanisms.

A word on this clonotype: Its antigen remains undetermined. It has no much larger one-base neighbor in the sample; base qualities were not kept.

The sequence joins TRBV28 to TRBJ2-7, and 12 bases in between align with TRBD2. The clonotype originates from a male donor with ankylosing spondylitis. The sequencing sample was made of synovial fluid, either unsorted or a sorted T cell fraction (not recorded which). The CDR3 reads CASSPGLAGSWYF. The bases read TGTGCCAGCAGCCCCGGACTAGCGGGATCTTGGTACTTC.